The 8 T cell receptor beta chains in this list originate from one sample, sequenced in a study of T cell repertoires in ileal Crohn's disease. Profiling relied on immunoSEQ multiplex PCR, and the TCRdb table lists in-frame clones only, not all of them. The sample contains more than 15,000 clones, over 50% of which appear only once. Sequencing was done on a sample of ileal tissue. These receptors all stem from an adult with Crohn's disease.

This clone appeared a few times. The CDR3 DNA follows: TGTGCCAGCAGCGTAACAGGGGACGGGCCCCAGCATTTT. It yields the protein CASSVTGDGPQHF. The V gene is TRBV5-5, the J gene TRBJ1-5; 7 bases are a match to TRBD1. The CDR3 is made up of 13 amino acids. V was clipped by 4 bases and J by 9 bases; unmatched bases: 7. The germline V gene has CDR1 SGHKS and CDR2 YYEKEE (reference sequence).

This clone has only a few counts. V and J are TRBV5-5 and TRBJ2-7, with a possible D match to TRBD1 (5 bases). This CDR3 comprises 13 residues. Germline-derived CDR1 and CDR2 are SGHKS and YYEKEE (reference sequence). V was trimmed by 2 bases and J by 4 bases, leaving 10 bases between them. CDR3 region: CASSLGHLYEQYF. CDR3 in DNA: TGTGCCAGCAGCTTAGGACATCTTTACGAGCAGTACTTC.

V is TRBV6-1 and J is TRBJ2-7; TRBD1 matches at 8 bases. V was pared by 6 bases and J by 1 base, with 8 bases of the junction left unmatched. Germline V gene data show CDR1 as MNHNS and CDR2 as SASEGT. The CDR3 extends over 15 amino acids. In DNA, the CDR3 is TGTGCCAGCAGACCTGACAGGGGCGCTTCCTACGAGCAGTACTTC. Translated: CASRPDRGASYEQYF.

The sample holds a few counts of this clone. The chain carries TRBV7-2 and TRBJ2-7; tentative D call: TRBD2 (6 bases). Trimming removed 2 bases at V and 0 bases at J, with 8 bases between. Germline CDR1 SGHTA, CDR2 FQGNSA. CDR3 size: 14 residues. The CDR3 protein is CASSLWEASYEQYF. As DNA, the CDR3 is TGTGCCAGCAGCTTATGGGAGGCCTCCTACGAGCAGTACTTC. The full variable domain, with the rest looked up from reference TRBV7-2 and TRBJ2-7, is GAGVSQSPSNKVTEKGKDVELRCDPISGHTALYWYRQSLGQGLEFLIYFQGNSAPDKSGLPSDRFSAERTGGSVSTLTIQRTQQEDSAVYLCASSLWEASYEQYFGPGTRLTVT.

This clone was seen a single time. This sequence joins TRBV18 and TRBJ1-4; no clear D. The CDR3 totals 13 residues. V lost 4 bases to trimming and J lost 6 bases, with 9 bases between them. Per the germline V gene, CDR1 is KGHSH and CDR2 is LQKENI. This CDR3 reads CASSQGEHEKLFF. The CDR3 nucleotides read TGTGCCAGCTCACAGGGAGAGCATGAAAAACTGTTTTTT.

The table lists this clone with a few counts. The J gene is TRBJ2-3, the V gene TRBV27, with 14 bases lining up with TRBD2. The CDR3 length is 18 residues. In germline, CDR1 is MNHEY, CDR2 SMNVEV (reference sequence). V was pared by 6 bases and J by 1 base, with 9 bases of the junction left unmatched. The CDR3 reads CASRATSGRAFRTDTQYF. The CDR3 DNA is TGTGCCAGCAGGGCGACTAGCGGGAGGGCCTTTCGCACAGATACGCAGTATTTT.

This clone showed up just a few times. V and J are TRBV11-2 and TRBJ2-5, with TRBD2 identical over 7 bases. CDR3 length: 15 residues. J gave up 1 base and V 0 bases, and 2 bases lay outside the gene matches. The germline V gene has CDR1 SGHAT and CDR2 FQNNGV. CDR3 nucleotides: TGTGCCAGCAGCTTAGATGGCGGGAGCCAAGAGACCCAGTACTTC. It encodes CASSLDGGSQETQYF.

The chain is built from TRBV19 and TRBJ2-7; 11 bases map to TRBD1. The germline V gene has CDR1 LNHDA and CDR2 SQIVND (reference sequence). This CDR3 is built from 14 residues. Trimming at V came to 5 bases and at J to 3 bases, leaving 3 bases not matched to a gene. CDR3 loop: CASSPGTGGYEQYF. The CDR3 DNA reads TGTGCCAGTAGTCCAGGGACAGGGGGCTACGAGCAGTACTTC.